A single sample is the source of the 21 T cell receptor beta chains below, sequenced in a study of T cells in women clearing cervical HPV infection. Using immunoSEQ multiplex PCR, the repertoire was profiled, and TCRdb retains in-frame clones only, with some absent. This table holds under 20,000 clones. Sequencing was done on a sample of blood buffy coat. All receptors come from a woman between 18 and 69 years old with a cervical HPV16 infection that either progressed to CIN3+ or cleared (not recorded which).

Comments on this clone: The read ends 3 residues shy of where the CDR3 ends; the end is completed using the germline J gene. The V and J genes are TRBV20-1 and TRBJ1-3; tentative D call: TRBD1 (6 bases). The germline CDR1 and CDR2 sequences are DFQATT and SNEGSKA (reference sequence). The CDR3 loop spans 14 amino acids. V lost 0 bases and J lost 4, with 10 bases in between. Incomplete CDR3 DNA: TGCAGTGCTAGAGATGGGGGCCCAGGAAACACC. This sequence encodes CSARDGGPGNT. The full CDR3 sequence reads CSARDGGPGNTIYF.

In the case of this clone: The read ends 3 residues early relative to the CDR3; the germline J gene fills the gap. The chain couples TRBV5-6 to TRBJ1-6, with TRBD1 identical over 8 bases. Germline trimming cut 2 bases from V and 6 bases from J; bases unmatched to any gene: 4. CDR3 size: 15 residues. Germline-derived CDR1 and CDR2 are SGHDT and YYEEEE. The CDR3 sequence: CASSFQGAVNSPLHF. The DNA read from the CDR3 is TGTGCCAGCAGCTTCCAGGGGGCTGTTAATTCACCC. Combining the CDR3 with reference TRBV5-6 and TRBJ1-6 gives the whole variable domain DAGVTQSPTHLIKTRGQQVTLRCSPKSGHDTVSWYQQALGQGPQFIFQYYEEEERQRGNFPDRFSGHQFPNYSSELNVNALLLGDSALYLCASSFQGAVNSPLHFGNGTRLTVT.

In regard to this clone: The read terminates 3 residues ahead of where the CDR3 ends, so the germline J gene completes it. The chain recombines TRBV2 with TRBJ1-4; no clear D. Looked up from germline, CDR1 is SNHLY and CDR2 is FYNNEI. This CDR3 is 16 amino acids long. The CDR3 spells CASSEEAVDYNSPLFF. CDR3 DNA, as far as it was read: TGTGCCAGCAGTGAAGAGGCCGTCGACTATAATTCACCA.

Of note for this clone: Read sequence stops 3 residues before the CDR3 end, and the germline J gene provides the missing end. V usage is TRBV15 and J usage is TRBJ2-7, with D unresolved. Germline values: CDR1 LNHNV, CDR2 YYDKDF (reference sequence). Trimming took 0 bases from V and 2 from J, leaving 11 bases between them. The CDR3 has 15 amino acids. The CDR3 is CATSRDRSFAYEQYF. CDR3 DNA (partial): TGTGCCACCAGCAGAGATCGTAGCTTCGCCTACGAG.

On this clone itself: The sequenced fragment ends 3 residues before the CDR3 boundary, so the rest is inferred from the germline J gene. This chain connects TRBV2 to TRBJ2-2; TRBD2 agrees at 8 bases. From germline, CDR1 is SNHLY and CDR2 FYNNEI. The CDR3 is made up of 18 amino acids. CDR3 amino acids: CASSHTGGQSSYNSPLFF. CDR3 bases read: TGTGCCAGCAGCCACACGGGGGGGCAGAGCTCCTATAATTCACCG.

As for this clone: The CDR3 end falls 3 residues outside the read, so it is completed with the germline J gene. This rearrangement joins TRBV30 to TRBJ1-2; D unresolved. The CDR3 runs to 10 residues. In germline, CDR1 is GTSNPN, CDR2 SVGIG (reference sequence). The covered CDR3 bases are TGTGCCTGGGTAGGGCTGGGC. Translating gives CAWVGLG. In full, the CDR3 is CAWVGLGYTF.

Comment on this clone: The junction departs from the called germline gene at one end, perhaps through a read error. The observed sequence ends 3 residues before the CDR3 terminus, with the missing tail filled in from the germline J gene. Other DNA sequences in the same sample also yield this CDR3. The chain carries TRBV20-1 and TRBJ1-3; tentative D call: TRBD1 (6 bases). Germline lookup yields CDR1 DFQATT and CDR2 SNEGSKA (reference sequence). The length of the CDR3 is 15 residues. This CDR3 reads CSARDRGIAGNTIYF. The sequenced part of the CDR3 DNA is TGCAGTGCTAGAGACAGGGGCATAGCTGGAAACACA.

Concerning this clone itself: The read ends 3 residues before the CDR3 terminus; that terminus is restored from the germline J gene. The V gene is TRBV19, the J gene TRBJ1-4; 7 bases agree with TRBD1. The germline V gene encodes CDR1 LNHDA and CDR2 SQIVND (reference sequence). V lost 8 bases and J lost 6; bases outside the gene matches: 3. The CDR3 length is 12 residues. The CDR3 is CASPTGDEKLFF. CDR3 bases read: TGTGCCAGTCCTACAGGGGATGAAAAA.

Note on this clone: The sequence runs out 3 residues before the end of the CDR3; the remainder is reconstructed from the germline J gene. The V call is TRBV13, the J call TRBJ2-7; the match to TRBD1 covers 7 bases. Germline CDR1 is PRHDT and CDR2 is FYEKMQ (reference sequence). The V segment lost 3 bases and the J segment 3 bases; nucleotides outside the gene matches: 5. This CDR3 contains 14 residues. CDR3 sequence: CASSFGTAHYEQYF. The CDR3 DNA, read in part, is TGTGCCAGCAGCTTCGGGACAGCCCACTACGAG. Complete variable domain (other parts from reference TRBV13 and TRBJ2-7): AAGVIQSPRHLIKEKRETATLKCYPIPRHDTVYWYQQGPGQDPQFLISFYEKMQSDKGSIPDRFSAQQFSDYHSELNMSSLELGDSALYFCASSFGTAHYEQYFGPGTRLTVT.

Note on this clone: Read sequence stops 3 residues before the CDR3 end, and the germline J gene provides the missing end. Other DNA sequences in this sample translate to the same CDR3. The chain combines TRBV10-3 with TRBJ2-7, with D possibly being TRBD2 (5 bases). The ends were cut back, 8 bases at V and 5 bases at J, with 16 bases in the middle. Germline CDR1 and CDR2: ENHRY and SYGVKD. The CDR3 runs 13 residues. The sequenced CDR3 bases are TGTGCCATCGGCCGCCTCGAGGGCAACGAG. Protein: CAIGRLEGNE. In full, the CDR3 is CAIGRLEGNEQYF.

Comment on this clone: The CDR3 end is not reached by the read, which stops 3 residues before it; the germline J gene fills it in. V and J are TRBV19 and TRBJ2-5; no clear D gene. Per the germline V gene, CDR1 is LNHDA and CDR2 is SQIVND (reference sequence). This CDR3 contains 14 residues. Deletions cut 6 bases from V and 1 base from J, with 12 bases between. CDR3 DNA, as far as it was read: TGTGCCAGTAGCCACAGTGGCACCCAAGAGACC. Protein product: CASSHSGTQET. The whole CDR3 region reads CASSHSGTQETQYF.

Worth noting for this clone: The read finishes 3 residues shy of the CDR3 end, and the germline J gene is used to complete it. The chain joins TRBV10-1 to TRBJ2-3, with 9 bases aligning to TRBD1. The CDR3 consists of 15 residues. From germline, CDR1 is WNHNN and CDR2 SYGVQD (reference sequence). Partial CDR3 DNA: TGCGCCAGCAGTGAGGGGACAGGGAACAATCAGCCG. This gives the protein CASSEGTGNNQP. The whole CDR3 reads CASSEGTGNNQPQYF.

To note about this clone: Read sequence stops 3 residues before the CDR3 end, and the germline J gene provides the missing end. The chain carries TRBV19 and TRBJ2-7, with a tentative D call TRBD2 (6 bases). From germline, CDR1 is LNHDA and CDR2 SQIVND (reference sequence). The CDR3 consists of 15 residues. V was cut by 2 bases and J by 0 bases, with 11 bases left in between. CDR3 amino acids: CASSIISGYSYEQYF. The CDR3 DNA, read in part, is TGTGCCAGTAGTATAATCAGCGGGTACTCCTACGAG.

On this clone: The sequence runs out 3 residues before the end of the CDR3; the remainder is reconstructed from the germline J gene. The V and J genes are TRBV6-2 or TRBV6-3 and TRBJ2-3, with a possible D match to TRBD2 (5 bases). The CDR3 runs 15 residues. Per germline, CDR1 MNHEY and CDR2 SVGEGT. Trimming took 6 bases from V and 0 from J, leaving 13 bases between them. The CDR3 DNA, read in part, is TGTGCCAGCAGGCCAAGGGTAGCGAGCACAGATACG. Its translation is CASRPRVASTDT. Given in full, the CDR3 is CASRPRVASTDTQYF.

Concerning this clone itself: Read coverage stops 3 residues before the CDR3 terminus; the germline J gene supplies the remainder. V and J are TRBV7-9 and TRBJ2-7; no definite D call. The V and J ends lost 0 bases and 5 bases respectively, with 5 bases between them. The length of the CDR3 is 12 residues. Germline V gives CDR1 SEHNR, CDR2 FQNEAQ (reference sequence). The part of the CDR3 DNA that was read is TGTGCCAGCAGCTTAGCGAAGGACGAG. Translating gives CASSLAKDE. The entire CDR3 is CASSLAKDEQYF.

As concerns this clone: The CDR3 end falls 3 residues outside the read, so it is completed with the germline J gene. This sequence joins TRBV7-9 and TRBJ2-7, with D uncertain. The CDR3 is made up of 13 amino acids. V was pared by 1 base and J by 3 bases, with 7 bases between. Germline loops: CDR1 SEHNR, CDR2 FQNEAQ (reference sequence). CDR3 loop: CASSLEGFYEQYF. CDR3 DNA (partial): TGTGCCAGCAGCTTAGAAGGGTTCTACGAG.

On this clone: The missing CDR3 end, 3 residues past where the read stops, is filled in from the germline J gene. J is TRBJ2-3 and V is TRBV7-3; tentatively, D is TRBD2 (5 bases). V lost 0 bases and J 6 bases, leaving 13 bases between the germline ends. CDR1 is SGHTA, CDR2 FQGTGA, per germline. CDR3 length: 15 residues. The CDR3 here is CASSLTRARRDTQYF. The sequenced part of the CDR3 DNA is TGTGCCAGCAGCTTAACGCGGGCGCGGCGGGATACG.

Of note for this clone: Read sequence stops 3 residues before the CDR3 end, and the germline J gene provides the missing end. This chain links TRBV20-1 with TRBJ2-3, with 8 bases fitting TRBD2. Germline CDR1 reads DFQATT; CDR2 reads SNEGSKA (reference sequence). V was clipped by 2 bases and J by 3 bases; unmatched bases: 4. The length of the CDR3 is 14 residues. CDR3 in amino acids: CSARPGLGTDTQYF. The CDR3 bases that were read are TGCAGTGCTAGACCGGGACTAGGGACAGATACG.

In the case of this clone: The read comes to an end 3 residues before the CDR3 does, leaving the germline J gene to fill in the end. The V call is TRBV5-1, the J call TRBJ1-2, with 7 bases that match TRBD1. Germline loops: CDR1 SGHRS, CDR2 YFSETQ. This CDR3 is 13 amino acids long. The CDR3 DNA, read in part, is TGCGCCAGCAGGGTGAAACAGGGGATGAGC. This gives the protein CASRVKQGMS. The whole CDR3 reads CASRVKQGMSYTF.

As concerns this clone: Read data end 3 residues before the CDR3 end; the end is taken from the germline J gene. V is TRBV18 and J is TRBJ1-5; 7 bases agree with TRBD1. Germline CDR1 is KGHSH and CDR2 is LQKENI. CDR3 length equals 15 residues. Trimming at V came to 4 bases and at J to 5 bases, leaving 8 bases not matched to a gene. The CDR3: CASSQGAGSDQPQHF. The part of the CDR3 DNA that was read is TGTGCCAGCTCACAGGGGGCCGGGTCGGATCAGCCC.

About this clone: Read sequence stops 3 residues before the CDR3 end, and the germline J gene provides the missing end. The chain recombines TRBV20-1 with TRBJ2-1; TRBD2 matches 10 bases. Trimming cost V 3 bases and J 4 bases; bases outside gene matches: 12. This CDR3 is 17 amino acids long. Germline V gives CDR1 DFQATT, CDR2 SNEGSKA (reference sequence). Partial CDR3 DNA: TGCAGTGCTAGGGGACCCTTAGCGGGGGGTGGTTACAATGAG. Translated: CSARGPLAGGGYNE. Given in full, the CDR3 is CSARGPLAGGGYNEQFF.